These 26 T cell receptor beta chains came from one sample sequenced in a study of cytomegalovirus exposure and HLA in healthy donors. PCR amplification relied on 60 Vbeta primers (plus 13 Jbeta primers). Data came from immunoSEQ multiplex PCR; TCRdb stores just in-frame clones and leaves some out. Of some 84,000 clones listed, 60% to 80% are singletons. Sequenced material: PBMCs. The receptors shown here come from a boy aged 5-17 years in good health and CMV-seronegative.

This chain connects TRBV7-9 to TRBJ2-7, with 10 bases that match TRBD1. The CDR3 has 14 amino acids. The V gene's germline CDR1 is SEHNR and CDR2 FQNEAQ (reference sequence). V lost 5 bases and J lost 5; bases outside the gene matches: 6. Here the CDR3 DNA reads TGTGCCAGCAGCGGGGGACAGGGGCGTCACGAGCAGTACTTC. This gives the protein CASSGGQGRHEQYF.

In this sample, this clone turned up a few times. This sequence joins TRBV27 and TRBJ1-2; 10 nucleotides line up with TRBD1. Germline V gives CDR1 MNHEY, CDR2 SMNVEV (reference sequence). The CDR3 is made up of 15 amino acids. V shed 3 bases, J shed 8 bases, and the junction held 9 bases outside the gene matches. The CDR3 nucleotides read TGTGCCAGCAGTTTTTCCGCGGGGACAGGGGAAGGCTACACCTTC. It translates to CASSFSAGTGEGYTF.

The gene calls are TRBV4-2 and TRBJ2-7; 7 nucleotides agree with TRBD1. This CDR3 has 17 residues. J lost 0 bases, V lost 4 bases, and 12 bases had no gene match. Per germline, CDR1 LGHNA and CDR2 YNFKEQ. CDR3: CASSRGTAQYSSYEQYF. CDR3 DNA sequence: TGTGCCAGCAGCCGGGGGACAGCGCAATACTCCTCCTACGAGCAGTACTTC.

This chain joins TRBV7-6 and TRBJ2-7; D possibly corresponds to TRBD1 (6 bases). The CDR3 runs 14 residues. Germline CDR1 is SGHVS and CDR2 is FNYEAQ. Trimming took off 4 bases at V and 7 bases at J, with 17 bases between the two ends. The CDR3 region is CASSSSDSPWEQYF. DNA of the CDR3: TGTGCCAGCAGCTCATCGGACAGTCCGTGGGAGCAGTACTTC.

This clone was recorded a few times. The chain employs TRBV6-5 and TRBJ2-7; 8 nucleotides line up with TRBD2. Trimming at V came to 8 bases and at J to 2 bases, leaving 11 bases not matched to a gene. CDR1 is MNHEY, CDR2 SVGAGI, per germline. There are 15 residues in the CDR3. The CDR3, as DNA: TGTGCCAGCCGTCGGGATTTAGCGGGAACCTACGAGCAGTACTTC. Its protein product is CASRRDLAGTYEQYF.

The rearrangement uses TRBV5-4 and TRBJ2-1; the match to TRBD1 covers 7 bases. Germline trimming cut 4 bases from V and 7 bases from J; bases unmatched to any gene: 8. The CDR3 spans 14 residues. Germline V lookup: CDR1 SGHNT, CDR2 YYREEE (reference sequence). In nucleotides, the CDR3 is TGTGCCAGCAGCCAACGGGACAGTCGGAATGAGCAGTTCTTC. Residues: CASSQRDSRNEQFF.

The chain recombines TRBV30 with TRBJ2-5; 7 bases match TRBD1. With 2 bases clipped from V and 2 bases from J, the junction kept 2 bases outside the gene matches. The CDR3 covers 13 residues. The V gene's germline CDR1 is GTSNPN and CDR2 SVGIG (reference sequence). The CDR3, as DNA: TGTGCCTGGAGTCGGGGACAGCAAGAGACCCAGTACTTC. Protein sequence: CAWSRGQQETQYF. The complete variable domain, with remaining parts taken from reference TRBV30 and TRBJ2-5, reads SQTIHQWPATLVQPVGSPLSLECTVEGTSNPNLYWYRQAAGRGLQLLFYSVGIGQISSEVPQNLSASRPQDRQFILSSKKLLLSDSGFYLCAWSRGQQETQYFGPGTRLLVL.

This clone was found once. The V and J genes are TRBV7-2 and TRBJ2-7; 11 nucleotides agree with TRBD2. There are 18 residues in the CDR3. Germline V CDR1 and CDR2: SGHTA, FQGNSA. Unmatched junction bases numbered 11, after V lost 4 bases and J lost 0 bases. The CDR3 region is CASSSLQGLAVPSYEQYF. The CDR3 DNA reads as TGTGCCAGCAGCTCCCTCCAGGGACTAGCGGTGCCCTCCTACGAGCAGTACTTC.

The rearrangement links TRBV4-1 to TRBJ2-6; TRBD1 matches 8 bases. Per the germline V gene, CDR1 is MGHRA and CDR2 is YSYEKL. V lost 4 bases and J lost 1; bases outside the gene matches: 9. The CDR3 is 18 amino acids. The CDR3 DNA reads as TGCGCCAGCAGCCCTCAGGGGGCGTGGGATTCTGGGGCCAACGTCCTGACTTTC. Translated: CASSPQGAWDSGANVLTF.

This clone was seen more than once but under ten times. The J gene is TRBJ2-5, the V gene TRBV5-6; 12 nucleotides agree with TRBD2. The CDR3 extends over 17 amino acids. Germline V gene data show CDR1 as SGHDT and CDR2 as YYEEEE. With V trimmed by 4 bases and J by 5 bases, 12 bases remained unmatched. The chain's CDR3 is CASSLPSSGGADETQYF. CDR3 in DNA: TGTGCCAGCAGCCTTCCCTCTAGCGGGGGGGCCGACGAGACCCAGTACTTC.

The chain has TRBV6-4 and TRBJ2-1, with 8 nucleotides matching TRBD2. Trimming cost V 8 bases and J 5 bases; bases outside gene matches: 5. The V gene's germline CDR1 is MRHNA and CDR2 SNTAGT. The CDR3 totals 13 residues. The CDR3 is CASSGGPHNEQFF. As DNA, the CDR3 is TGTGCCAGCTCGGGGGGGCCCCACAATGAGCAGTTCTTC.

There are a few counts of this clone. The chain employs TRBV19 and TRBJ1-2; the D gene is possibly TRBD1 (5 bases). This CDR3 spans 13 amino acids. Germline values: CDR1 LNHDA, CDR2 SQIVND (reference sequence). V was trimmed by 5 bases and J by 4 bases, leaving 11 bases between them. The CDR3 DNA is TGTGCCAGTAGTCCTGACAGCATCTATGGCTACACCTTC. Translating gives CASSPDSIYGYTF. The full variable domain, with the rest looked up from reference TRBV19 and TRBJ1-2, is DGGITQSPKYLFRKEGQNVTLSCEQNLNHDAMYWYRQDPGQGLRLIYYSQIVNDFQKGDIAEGYSVSREKKESFPLTVTSAQKNPTAFYLCASSPDSIYGYTFGSGTRLTVV.

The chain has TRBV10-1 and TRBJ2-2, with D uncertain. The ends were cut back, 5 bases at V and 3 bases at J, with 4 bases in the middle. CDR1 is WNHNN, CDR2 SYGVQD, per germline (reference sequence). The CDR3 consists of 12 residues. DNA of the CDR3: TGCGCCAGCAGTACACACACCGGGGAGCTGTTTTTT. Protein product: CASSTHTGELFF.

CDR3 bases: TGTGCCAGCAGTTGGGGGGGTAGTACCGACTACGAGCAGTACTTC. Translation gives CASSWGGSTDYEQYF. This chain links TRBV6-6 with TRBJ2-7; 7 bases line up with TRBD2. The V gene end was trimmed by 4 bases and the J gene end by 3 bases; junction bases not matched to a gene: 9. The CDR3 loop spans 15 amino acids. Per the germline V gene, CDR1 is MNHNY and CDR2 is SVGAGI (reference sequence).

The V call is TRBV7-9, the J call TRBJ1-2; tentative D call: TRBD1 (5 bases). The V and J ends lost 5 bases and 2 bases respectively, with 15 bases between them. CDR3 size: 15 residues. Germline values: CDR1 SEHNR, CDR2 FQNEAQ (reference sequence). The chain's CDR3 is CASSRTPTVNYGYTF. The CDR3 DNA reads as TGTGCCAGCAGCCGCACCCCGACAGTAAACTATGGCTACACCTTC.

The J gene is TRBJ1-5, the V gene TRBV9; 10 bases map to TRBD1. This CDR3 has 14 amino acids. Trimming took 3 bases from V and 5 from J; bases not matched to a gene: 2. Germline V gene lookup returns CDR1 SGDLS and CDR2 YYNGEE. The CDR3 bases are TGTGCCAGCAGCGCCGGGACAGGGGATCAGCCCCAGCATTTT. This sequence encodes CASSAGTGDQPQHF.

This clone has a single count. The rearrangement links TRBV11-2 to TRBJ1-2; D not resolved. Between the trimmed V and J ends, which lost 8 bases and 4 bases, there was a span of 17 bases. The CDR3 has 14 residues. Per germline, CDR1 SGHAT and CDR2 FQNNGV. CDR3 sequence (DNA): TGTGCCAGCCAATCCCGGGATTCTTCCTATGGCTACACCTTC. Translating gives CASQSRDSSYGYTF.

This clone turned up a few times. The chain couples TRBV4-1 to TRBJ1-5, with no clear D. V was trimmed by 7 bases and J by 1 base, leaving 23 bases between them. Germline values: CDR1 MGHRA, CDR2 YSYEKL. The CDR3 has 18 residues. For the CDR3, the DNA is TGCGCCAGCAACCCGTCACTAGGGTATCGTTCCAGCAATCAGCCCCAGCATTTT. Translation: CASNPSLGYRSSNQPQHF.

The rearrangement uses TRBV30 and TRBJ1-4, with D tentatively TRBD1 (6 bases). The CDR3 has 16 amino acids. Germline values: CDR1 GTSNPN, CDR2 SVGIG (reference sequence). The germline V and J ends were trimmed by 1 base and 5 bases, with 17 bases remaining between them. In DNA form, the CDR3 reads TGTGCCTGGAGTGGAGGAAAGGGGGGGAGAAATGAAAAACTGTTTTTT. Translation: CAWSGGKGGRNEKLFF.

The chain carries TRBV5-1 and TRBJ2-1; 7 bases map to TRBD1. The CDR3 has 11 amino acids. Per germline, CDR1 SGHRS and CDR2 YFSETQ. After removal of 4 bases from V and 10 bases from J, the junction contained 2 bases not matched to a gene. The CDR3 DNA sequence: TGCGCCAGCAGCCCGGACAGGGAGCAGTTCTTC. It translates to CASSPDREQFF.

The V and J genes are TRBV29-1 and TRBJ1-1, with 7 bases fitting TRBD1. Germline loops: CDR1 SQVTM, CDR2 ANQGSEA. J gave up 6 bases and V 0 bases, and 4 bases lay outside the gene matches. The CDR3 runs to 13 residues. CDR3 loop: CSVEEGGRAEAFF. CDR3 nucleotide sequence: TGCAGCGTTGAAGAAGGGGGCAGGGCTGAAGCTTTCTTT.

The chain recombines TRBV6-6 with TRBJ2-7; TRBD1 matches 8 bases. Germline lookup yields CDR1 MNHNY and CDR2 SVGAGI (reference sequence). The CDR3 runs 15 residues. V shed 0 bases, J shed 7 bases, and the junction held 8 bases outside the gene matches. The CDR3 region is CASSYSPGGGSEQYF. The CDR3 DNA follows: TGTGCCAGCAGTTACTCGCCAGGGGGCGGGTCAGAGCAGTACTTC.

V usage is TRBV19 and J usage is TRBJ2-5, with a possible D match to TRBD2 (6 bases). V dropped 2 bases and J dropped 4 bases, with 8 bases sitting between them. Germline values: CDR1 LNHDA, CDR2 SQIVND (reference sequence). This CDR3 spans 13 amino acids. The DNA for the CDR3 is TGTGCCAGTAGTATAAACGGGGGAGAGACCCAGTACTTC. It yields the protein CASSINGGETQYF.

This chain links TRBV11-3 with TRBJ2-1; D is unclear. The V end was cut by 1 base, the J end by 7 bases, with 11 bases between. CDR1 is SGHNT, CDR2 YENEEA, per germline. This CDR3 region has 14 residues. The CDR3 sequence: CASSLGYTRNEQFF. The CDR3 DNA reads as TGTGCCAGCAGCTTAGGGTACACGAGGAATGAGCAGTTCTTC. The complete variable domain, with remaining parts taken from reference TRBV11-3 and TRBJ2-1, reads EAGVVQSPRYKIIEKKQPVAFWCNPISGHNTLYWYLQNLGQGPELLIRYENEEAVDDSQLPKDRFSAERLKGVDSTLKIQPAELGDSAVYLCASSLGYTRNEQFFGPGTRLTVL.

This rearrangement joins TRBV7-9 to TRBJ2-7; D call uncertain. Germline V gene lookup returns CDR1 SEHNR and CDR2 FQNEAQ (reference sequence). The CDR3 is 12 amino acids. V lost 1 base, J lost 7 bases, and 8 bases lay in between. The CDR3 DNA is TGTGCCAGCAGCTTAGTGCGGCGGGAGCAGTACTTC. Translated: CASSLVRREQYF.

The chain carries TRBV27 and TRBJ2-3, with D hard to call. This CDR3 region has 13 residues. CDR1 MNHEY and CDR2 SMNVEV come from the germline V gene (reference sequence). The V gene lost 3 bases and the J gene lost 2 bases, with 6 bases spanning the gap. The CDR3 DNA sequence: TGTGCCAGCAGTTTTTCTTTCACAGATACGCAGTATTTT. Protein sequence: CASSFSFTDTQYF.